The 14 T cell receptor beta chains below come from one sample, sequenced in a study of shared clonotypes between healthy human individuals. Repertoires were generated with immunoSEQ multiplex PCR, while TCRdb's copy carries only in-frame clones and drops some. The repertoire consists of over a million clones, with about 76% occurring once and the leading ten covering 1.4% to 1.5%. Specimen: memory CD4+ T cells sorted from blood. Subset of the sample: CD45RA-negative fraction. The origin of the receptors is a man younger than 30 in good health.

CDR3 sequence (DNA): TGTGCCAGTAGTATAGAGGGACCGCCTTTTAGTCAGCCCCAGCATTTT. Translation gives CASSIEGPPFSQPQHF. The V call is TRBV19, the J call TRBJ1-5; D may be TRBD1 (5 bases). The CDR3 is 16 residues long. The germline V gene has CDR1 LNHDA and CDR2 SQIVND (reference sequence). V lost 0 bases and J 6 bases, leaving 15 bases between the germline ends.

The V call is TRBV7-9, the J call TRBJ1-4, with 9 bases aligning to TRBD1. This CDR3 spans 15 amino acids. Germline assignment: CDR1 SEHNR and CDR2 FQNEAQ (reference sequence). The ends lost 5 bases at V and 5 bases at J; junction bases unmatched: 6. CDR3 DNA: TGTGCCAGCAGCATCGGACAGGGGAAGAATGAAAAACTGTTTTTT. This encodes CASSIGQGKNEKLFF.

The V gene is TRBV30, the J gene TRBJ2-1; TRBD2 matches 11 bases. Germline CDR1 is GTSNPN and CDR2 is SVGIG (reference sequence). The CDR3 spans 16 residues. J was trimmed by 8 bases and V by 4 bases; bases with no gene match: 13. CDR3 in DNA: TGTGCCTGGATTTGGAGTAGCGGGGGGGCGGGAGATGAGCAGTTCTTC. It translates to CAWIWSSGGAGDEQFF.

The chain recombines TRBV5-1 with TRBJ2-2; 7 positions match TRBD1. Germline CDR1 is SGHRS and CDR2 is YFSETQ. CDR3 length: 15 residues. V was pared by 3 bases and J by 6 bases, with 8 bases of the junction left unmatched. CDR3 protein: CASSSGTVGAGELFF. Written as DNA, the CDR3 is TGCGCCAGCAGCTCCGGGACAGTCGGCGCCGGGGAGCTGTTTTTT. Supplemented by reference TRBV5-1 and TRBJ2-2, the full variable domain reads KAGVTQTPRYLIKTRGQQVTLSCSPISGHRSVSWYQQTPGQGLQFLFEYFSETQRNKGNFPGRFSGRQFSNSRSEMNVSTLELGDSALYLCASSSGTVGAGELFFGEGSRLTVL.

This clone has a count of ten or more. This specimen includes other DNA sequences encoding the same CDR3. The J gene is TRBJ2-3, the V gene TRBV7-6; weak D call: TRBD1 (6 bases). V lost 7 bases, J lost 0 bases, and 11 bases lay in between. The germline gives CDR1 SGHVS, CDR2 FNYEAQ. CDR3 length equals 14 residues. CDR3 DNA: TGTGCCAGCACCCTCGGACAGAGCACAGATACGCAGTATTTT. Amino acids: CASTLGQSTDTQYF.

This rearrangement joins TRBV2 to TRBJ2-3; a weak D match, TRBD2 (6 bases). The ends were cut back, 8 bases at V and 4 bases at J, with 13 bases in the middle. CDR3 length equals 13 residues. From germline, CDR1 is SNHLY and CDR2 FYNNEI. The CDR3 nucleotides are TGTGCCAGCGGCAGGGAGGACCCAGATACGCAGTATTTT. It codes for CASGREDPDTQYF.

This clone was seen only once. V is TRBV11-1 and J is TRBJ1-6; D is perhaps TRBD1 (6 bases). CDR1 and CDR2 from the germline V gene are SGHAT and FQDESV (reference sequence). CDR3 length: 13 amino acids. V was clipped by 5 bases and J by 7 bases, with 9 bases between them. In DNA, the CDR3 is TGTGCCAGCAGCCCAGGGGAAAATTCACCCCTCCACTTT. Amino acids: CASSPGENSPLHF.

This chain joins TRBV30 and TRBJ1-4; TRBD1 aligns across 9 bases. The CDR3 is made up of 15 amino acids. Germline-derived CDR1 and CDR2 are GTSNPN and SVGIG (reference sequence). Trimming took 0 bases from V and 6 from J; bases not matched to a gene: 5. This CDR3 reads CAWSVQTGGYEKLFF. The CDR3 nucleotides read TGTGCCTGGAGTGTACAGACAGGGGGATATGAAAAACTGTTTTTT. Filled out from reference TRBV30 and TRBJ1-4, the complete variable domain reads SQTIHQWPATLVQPVGSPLSLECTVEGTSNPNLYWYRQAAGRGLQLLFYSVGIGQISSEVPQNLSASRPQDRQFILSSKKLLLSDSGFYLCAWSVQTGGYEKLFFGSGTQLSVL.

The chain links TRBV5-6 to TRBJ1-1, with D tentatively TRBD1 (5 bases). Germline V gives CDR1 SGHDT, CDR2 YYEEEE. The CDR3 extends over 15 amino acids. V was cut by 0 bases and J by 4 bases, with 13 bases left in between. CDR3 bases: TGTGCCAGCAGCTTGGGGGACCCGGTGCGCACTGAAGCTTTCTTT. Translation: CASSLGDPVRTEAFF. Using reference TRBV5-6 and TRBJ1-1 for the parts outside the CDR3, the full variable domain is DAGVTQSPTHLIKTRGQQVTLRCSPKSGHDTVSWYQQALGQGPQFIFQYYEEEERQRGNFPDRFSGHQFPNYSSELNVNALLLGDSALYLCASSLGDPVRTEAFFGQGTRLTVV.

This clone was seen many times. The V and J genes are TRBV7-9 and TRBJ2-1; the D gene is possibly TRBD2 (6 bases). V was clipped by 7 bases and J by 7 bases, with 17 bases between them. CDR1 is SEHNR, CDR2 FQNEAQ, per germline (reference sequence). This CDR3 is 14 amino acids long. CDR3 sequence: CASIPGAWGNEQFF. For the CDR3, the DNA is TGTGCCAGCATCCCGGGAGCGTGGGGGAATGAGCAGTTCTTC.

J is TRBJ1-3 and V is TRBV19; D might be TRBD1 (5 bases). CDR1 and CDR2 (germline): LNHDA, SQIVND (reference sequence). V was trimmed by 9 bases and J by 4 bases, leaving 16 bases between them. The CDR3 spans 14 residues. CDR3 residues: CASRPGLHGNTIYF. The CDR3 bases are TGTGCCAGCCGGCCGGGACTTCACGGAAACACCATATATTTT.

CDR3 protein: CASSLGQPYNEQFF. The DNA for the CDR3 is TGTGCCAGCAGCTTGGGACAGCCCTACAATGAGCAGTTCTTC. J is TRBJ2-1 and V is TRBV5-4, with a weak D call TRBD1 (5 bases). Germline CDR1 reads SGHNT; CDR2 reads YYREEE (reference sequence). V lost 0 bases and J 2 bases, leaving 6 bases between the germline ends. The CDR3 has 14 residues.

The V and J genes are TRBV27 and TRBJ1-2, with D maybe TRBD1 (6 bases). The length of the CDR3 is 14 residues. Per the germline V gene, CDR1 is MNHEY and CDR2 is SMNVEV (reference sequence). With 11 bases removed from V and 0 bases from J, the gap between germline ends came to 16 bases. CDR3 sequence: CAVRAGEANYGYTF. CDR3 DNA: TGTGCCGTTCGTGCAGGGGAAGCTAACTATGGCTACACCTTC.

V gene TRBV5-1 combines with J gene TRBJ2-1, with 7 bases lining up with TRBD2. CDR3 length: 17 residues. Trimming took 0 bases from V and 0 from J; bases not matched to a gene: 6. Germline V gene data show CDR1 as SGHRS and CDR2 as YFSETQ. The CDR3 nucleotides are TGCGCCAGCAGCTTGGGAGCTAGCGGAGGCTCCTACAATGAGCAGTTCTTC. It translates to CASSLGASGGSYNEQFF.